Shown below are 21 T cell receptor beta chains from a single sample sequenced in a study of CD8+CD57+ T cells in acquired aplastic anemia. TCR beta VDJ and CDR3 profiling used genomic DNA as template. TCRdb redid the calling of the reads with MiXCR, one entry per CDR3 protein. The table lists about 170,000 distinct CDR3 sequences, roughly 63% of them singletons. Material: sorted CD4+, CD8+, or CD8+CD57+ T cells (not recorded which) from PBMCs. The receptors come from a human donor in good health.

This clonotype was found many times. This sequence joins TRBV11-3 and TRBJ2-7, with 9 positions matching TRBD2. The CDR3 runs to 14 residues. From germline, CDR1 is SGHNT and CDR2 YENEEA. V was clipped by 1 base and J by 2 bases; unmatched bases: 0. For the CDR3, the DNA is TGTGCCAGCAGCTTAGGCGGGAGGGCCTACGAGCAGTACTTC. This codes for CASSLGGRAYEQYF.

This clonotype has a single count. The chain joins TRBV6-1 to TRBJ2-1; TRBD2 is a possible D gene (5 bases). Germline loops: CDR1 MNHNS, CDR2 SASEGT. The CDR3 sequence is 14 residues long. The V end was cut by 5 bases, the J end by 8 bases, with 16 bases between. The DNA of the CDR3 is TGTGCCAGCAGTCAGGTTCAGGCCGGGGATGAGCAGTTCTTC. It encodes CASSQVQAGDEQFF.

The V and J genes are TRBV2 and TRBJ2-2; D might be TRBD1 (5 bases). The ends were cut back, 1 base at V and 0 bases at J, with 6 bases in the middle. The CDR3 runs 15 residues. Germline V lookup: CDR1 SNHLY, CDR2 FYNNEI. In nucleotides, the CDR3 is TGTGCCAGCAGTGAAGTCAGGGCGAACACCGGGGAGCTGTTTTTT. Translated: CASSEVRANTGELFF. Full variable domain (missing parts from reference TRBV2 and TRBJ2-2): EPEVTQTPSHQVTQMGQEVILRCVPISNHLYFYWYRQILGQKVEFLVSFYNNEISEKSEIFDDQFSVERPDGSNFTLKIRSTKLEDSAMYFCASSEVRANTGELFFGEGSRLTVL.

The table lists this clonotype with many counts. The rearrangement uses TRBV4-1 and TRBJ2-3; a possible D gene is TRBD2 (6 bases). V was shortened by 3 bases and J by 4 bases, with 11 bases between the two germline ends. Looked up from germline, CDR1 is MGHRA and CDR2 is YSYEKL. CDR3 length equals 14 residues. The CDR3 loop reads CASSHREPPDTQYF. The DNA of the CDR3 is TGCGCCAGCAGCCACCGGGAGCCCCCAGATACGCAGTATTTT.

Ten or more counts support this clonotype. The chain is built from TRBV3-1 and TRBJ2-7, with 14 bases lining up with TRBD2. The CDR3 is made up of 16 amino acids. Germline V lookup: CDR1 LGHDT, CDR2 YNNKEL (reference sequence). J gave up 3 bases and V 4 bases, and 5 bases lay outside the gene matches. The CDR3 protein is CASSPGLAGENYEQYF. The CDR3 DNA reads TGTGCCAGCAGCCCGGGACTAGCGGGAGAGAACTACGAGCAGTACTTC.

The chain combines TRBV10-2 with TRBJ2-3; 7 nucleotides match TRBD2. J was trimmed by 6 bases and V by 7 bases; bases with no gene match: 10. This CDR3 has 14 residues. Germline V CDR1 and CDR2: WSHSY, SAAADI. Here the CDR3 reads CASMGGLTSDTQYF. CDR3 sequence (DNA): TGCGCCAGCATGGGAGGGCTAACCTCGGATACGCAGTATTTT.

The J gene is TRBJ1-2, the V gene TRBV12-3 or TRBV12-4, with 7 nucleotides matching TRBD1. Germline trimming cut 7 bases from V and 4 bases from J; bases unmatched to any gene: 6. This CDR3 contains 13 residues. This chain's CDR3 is CASTPGQSYGYTF. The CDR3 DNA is TGTGCCAGCACCCCGGGACAGTCCTATGGCTACACCTTC.

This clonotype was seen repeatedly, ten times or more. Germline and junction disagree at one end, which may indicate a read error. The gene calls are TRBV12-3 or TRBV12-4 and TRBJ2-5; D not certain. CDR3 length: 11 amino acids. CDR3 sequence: CASSLEETQYF. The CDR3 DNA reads TGTGCCAGCAGCTTAGAAGAGACCCAGTACTTC.

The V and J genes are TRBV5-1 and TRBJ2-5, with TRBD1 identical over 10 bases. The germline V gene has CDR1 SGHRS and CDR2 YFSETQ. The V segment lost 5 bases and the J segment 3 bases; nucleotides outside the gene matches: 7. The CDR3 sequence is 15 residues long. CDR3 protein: CASSHPGQGKETQYF. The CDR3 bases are TGCGCCAGCAGTCATCCGGGACAGGGGAAAGAGACCCAGTACTTC.

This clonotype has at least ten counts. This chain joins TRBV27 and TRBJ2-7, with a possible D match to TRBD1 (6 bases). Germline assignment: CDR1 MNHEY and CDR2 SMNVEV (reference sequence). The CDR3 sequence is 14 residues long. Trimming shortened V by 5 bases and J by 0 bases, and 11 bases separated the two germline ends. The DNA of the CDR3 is TGTGCCAGCAGTGCCCGGGACAACTCCTACGAGCAGTACTTC. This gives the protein CASSARDNSYEQYF.

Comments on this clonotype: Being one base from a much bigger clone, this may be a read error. CDR3 coding DNA: TGTGCCAGCAGTATAGGCGTACATGAGAAGTTCTTC. Amino acid sequence: CASSIGVHEKFF. The chain recombines TRBV6-5 with TRBJ2-1; D not certain. The CDR3 has 12 residues. The germline V gene encodes CDR1 MNHEY and CDR2 SVGAGI.

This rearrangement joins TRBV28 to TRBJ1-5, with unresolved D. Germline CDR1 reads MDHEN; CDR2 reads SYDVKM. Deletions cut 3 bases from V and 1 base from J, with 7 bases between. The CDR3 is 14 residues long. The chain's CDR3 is CASSFTLSNQPQHF. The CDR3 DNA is TGTGCCAGCAGTTTTACTCTAAGCAATCAGCCCCAGCATTTT.

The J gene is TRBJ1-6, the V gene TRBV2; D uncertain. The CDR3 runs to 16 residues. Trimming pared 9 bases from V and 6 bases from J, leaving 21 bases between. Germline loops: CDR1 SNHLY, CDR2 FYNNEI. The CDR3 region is CASSRQGAAGNSPLHF. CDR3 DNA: TGTGCCAGTAGCCGACAAGGCGCAGCGGGTAATTCACCCCTCCACTTT.

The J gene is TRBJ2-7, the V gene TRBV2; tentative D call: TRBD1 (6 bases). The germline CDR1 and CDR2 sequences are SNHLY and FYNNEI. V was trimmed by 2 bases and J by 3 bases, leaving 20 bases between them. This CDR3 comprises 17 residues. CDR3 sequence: CASSEMGWAGDDYEQYF. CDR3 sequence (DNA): TGTGCCAGCAGTGAAATGGGGTGGGCAGGGGATGACTACGAGCAGTACTTC.

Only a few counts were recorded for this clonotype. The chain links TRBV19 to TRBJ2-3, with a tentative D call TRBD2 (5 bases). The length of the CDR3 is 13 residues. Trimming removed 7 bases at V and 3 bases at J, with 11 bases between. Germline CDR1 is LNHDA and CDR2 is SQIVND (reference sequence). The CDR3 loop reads CASNMGATDTQYF. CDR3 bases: TGTGCCAGTAACATGGGAGCGACAGATACGCAGTATTTT.

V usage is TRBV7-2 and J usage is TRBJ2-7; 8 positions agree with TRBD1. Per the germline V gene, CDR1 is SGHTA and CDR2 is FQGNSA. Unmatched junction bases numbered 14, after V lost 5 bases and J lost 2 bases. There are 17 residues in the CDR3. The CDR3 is CASSQAGGINPAYEQYF. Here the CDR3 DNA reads TGTGCCAGCAGCCAAGCAGGGGGCATTAATCCCGCCTACGAGCAGTACTTC.

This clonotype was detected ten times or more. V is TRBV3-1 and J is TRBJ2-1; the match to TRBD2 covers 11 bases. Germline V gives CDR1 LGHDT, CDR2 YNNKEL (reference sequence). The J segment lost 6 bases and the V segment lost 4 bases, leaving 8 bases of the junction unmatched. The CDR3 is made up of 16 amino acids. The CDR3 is CASSPLTSGRGNEQFF. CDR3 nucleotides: TGTGCCAGCAGCCCCTTAACTAGCGGGAGAGGCAATGAGCAGTTCTTC.

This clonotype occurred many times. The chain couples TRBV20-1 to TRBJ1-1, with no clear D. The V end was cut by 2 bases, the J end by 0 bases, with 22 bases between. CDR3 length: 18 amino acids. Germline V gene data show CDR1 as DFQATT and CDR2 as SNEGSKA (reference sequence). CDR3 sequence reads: CSARPESGEVTLNTEAFF. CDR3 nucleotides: TGCAGTGCTAGACCCGAGTCGGGTGAGGTCACCCTGAACACTGAAGCTTTCTTT.

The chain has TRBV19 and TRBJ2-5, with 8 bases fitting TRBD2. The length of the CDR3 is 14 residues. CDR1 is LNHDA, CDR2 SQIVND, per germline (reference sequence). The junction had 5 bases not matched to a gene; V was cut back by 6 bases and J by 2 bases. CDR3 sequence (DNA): TGTGCCAGTAGGCCACGGGGGGGGCAAGAGACCCAGTACTTC. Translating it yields CASRPRGGQETQYF.

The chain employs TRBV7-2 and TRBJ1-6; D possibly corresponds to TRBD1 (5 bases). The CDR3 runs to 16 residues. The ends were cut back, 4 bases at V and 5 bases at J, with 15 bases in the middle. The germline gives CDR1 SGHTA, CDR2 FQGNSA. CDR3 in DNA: TGTGCCAGCAGCTCGAGGCCCCGGGGGAATAATTCACCCCTCCACTTT. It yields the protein CASSSRPRGNNSPLHF.

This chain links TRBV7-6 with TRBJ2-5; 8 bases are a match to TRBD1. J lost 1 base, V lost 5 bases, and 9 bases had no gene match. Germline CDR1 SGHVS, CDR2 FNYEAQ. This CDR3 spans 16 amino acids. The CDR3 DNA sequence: TGTGCCAGCAGCCTAGGGTCAGGGGGCACCCAAGAGACCCAGTACTTC. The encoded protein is CASSLGSGGTQETQYF.